This T cell receptor beta chain was identified during a study of T-cell reconstitution after alpha-beta-depleted transplantation in children. This clonotype appeared a few times. The target antigen is unknown. Germline-derived CDR1 and CDR2 are SGDLS and YYNGEE. The CDR3 is made up of 16 amino acids. Unmatched junction bases numbered 8, after V lost 4 bases and J lost 7 bases. Findings of the study overall: T-cell numbers and diversity, one year after transplant, stemmed largely from T cells that were newly produced. Surviving recipient T cells and thymic progenitors produced the high day-60 TCRbeta diversity seen in some patients. Several hundred expanded graft clones reportedly gave rise to the alpha-beta T cells present about two months after transplant.

Unique molecular identifiers were incorporated when the TCRbeta library was constructed. TCRdb re-derived calls from the PCR reads in MiXCR, one entry per CDR3 protein. The table lists around 700,000 distinct CDR3 sequences, around 14% of them singletons. This sequence was found in a girl aged 2 to 10 with congenital amegakaryocytic thrombocytopenia, due to receive a stem cell transplant. The genes are TRBV9 and TRBJ2-5; 15 nucleotides align to TRBD2. The sample was PBMCs, taken before TCRalphabeta/CD19-depleted stem cell transplant. The CDR3, as DNA: TGTGCCAGCAGCCCAGAGGGACTAGCGGGAGGTAGGACCCAGTACTTC. This codes for CASSPEGLAGGRTQYF.